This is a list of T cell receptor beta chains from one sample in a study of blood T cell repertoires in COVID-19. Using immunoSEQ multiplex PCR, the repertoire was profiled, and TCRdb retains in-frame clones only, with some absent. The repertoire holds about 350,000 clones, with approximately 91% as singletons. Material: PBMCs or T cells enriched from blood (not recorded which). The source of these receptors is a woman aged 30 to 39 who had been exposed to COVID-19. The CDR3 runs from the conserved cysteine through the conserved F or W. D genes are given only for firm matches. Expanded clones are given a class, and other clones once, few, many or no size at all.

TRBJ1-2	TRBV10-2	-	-	CASTGRLGGYTF	TGCGCCAGCACTGGGAGGCTTGGTGGCTACACCTTC
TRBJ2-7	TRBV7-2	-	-	CASRRTGQGLYEQYF	TGTGCCAGCAGACGCACGGGACAAGGCCTCTACGAGCAGTACTTC
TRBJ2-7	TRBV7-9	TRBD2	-	CASSLAPGGRRSYEQYF	TGTGCCAGCAGCTTAGCGCCCGGCGGGAGGAGGTCCTACGAGCAGTACTTC
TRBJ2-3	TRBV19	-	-	CASSRGAGGTDTQYF	TGTGCCAGTAGTCGGGGTGCTGGGGGCACAGATACGCAGTATTTT
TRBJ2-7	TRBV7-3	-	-	CASSKDISYEQYF	TGTGCCAGCAGCAAAGACATTTCCTACGAGCAGTACTTC
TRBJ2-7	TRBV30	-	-	CAWSPTVPYEQYF	TGTGCCTGGAGTCCGACAGTTCCCTACGAGCAGTACTTC
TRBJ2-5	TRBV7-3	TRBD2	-	CASSPTGREETQYF	TGTGCCAGCAGCCCTACCGGGAGGGAGGAGACCCAGTACTTC
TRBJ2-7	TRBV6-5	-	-	CASRALGGLIDF	TGTGCCAGCAGGGCCCTAGGGGGTCTTATAGACTTC
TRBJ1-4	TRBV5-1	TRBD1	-	CASRRGTGGEKLFF	TGCGCCAGCAGACGGGGGACAGGGGGTGAAAAACTGTTTTTT
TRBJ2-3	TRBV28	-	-	CASRPLAPGEDTQYF	TGTGCCAGCAGACCTCTAGCGCCCGGGGAAGATACGCAGTATTTT
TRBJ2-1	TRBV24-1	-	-	CATSDSGGAFSYNEQFF	TGTGCCACCAGTGACAGCGGCGGGGCCTTCTCCTACAATGAGCAGTTCTTC
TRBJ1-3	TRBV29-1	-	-	CSVEDLGSPSGNTIYF	TGCAGCGTTGAAGATCTGGGCAGTCCCTCTGGAAACACCATATATTTT
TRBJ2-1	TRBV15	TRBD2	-	CATSRDDLGLAGGDEQFF	TGTGCCACCAGCAGAGATGACCTAGGACTAGCGGGAGGAGATGAGCAGTTCTTC
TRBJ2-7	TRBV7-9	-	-	CASSLSGLTYEQYF	TGTGCCAGCAGCTTATCGGGACTTACCTACGAGCAGTACTTC
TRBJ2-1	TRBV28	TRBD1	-	CASSSGDRDNEQFF	TGTGCCAGCAGTTCTGGGGACAGGGACAATGAGCAGTTCTTC
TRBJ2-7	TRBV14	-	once	CASSLRDTLSRFEQYF	TGTGCCAGCAGCCTCCGGGACACGCTTTCACGCTTCGAGCAGTACTTC
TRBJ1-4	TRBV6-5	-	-	CASSSRQTNEKLFF	TGTGCCAGCAGTTCACGACAGACTAATGAAAAACTGTTTTTT
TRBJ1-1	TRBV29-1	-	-	CSVPGHMNTEAFF	TGCAGCGTTCCTGGACATATGAACACTGAAGCTTTCTTT
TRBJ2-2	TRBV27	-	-	CATSPWNTGELFF	TGTGCCACCTCCCCTTGGAACACCGGGGAGCTGTTTTTT
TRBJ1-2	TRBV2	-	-	CAISVWGPTNYGYTF	TGTGCCATCTCTGTGTGGGGCCCTACCAACTATGGCTACACCTTC
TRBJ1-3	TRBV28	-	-	CASSLQRGSGNTIYF	TGTGCCAGCAGTTTACAGCGGGGCTCTGGAAACACCATATATTTT
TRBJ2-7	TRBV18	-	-	CASSPALAGYEQYF	TGTGCCAGCTCACCAGCCTTGGCTGGCTACGAGCAGTACTTC
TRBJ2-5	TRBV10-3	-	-	CAISESKGRGWETQYF	TGTGCCATCAGTGAGTCGAAGGGGCGGGGATGGGAGACCCAGTACTTC
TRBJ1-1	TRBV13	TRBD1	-	CASTRTGEEDTEAFF	TGTGCCAGCACCCGGACAGGGGAAGAGGACACTGAAGCTTTCTTT
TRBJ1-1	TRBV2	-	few	CASRDPQGRAFF	TGTGCCAGCAGAGATCCCCAGGGGAGAGCTTTCTTT
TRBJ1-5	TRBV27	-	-	CASSRQLSHQPQHF	TGTGCCAGCAGTCGACAGTTGTCCCATCAGCCCCAGCATTTT
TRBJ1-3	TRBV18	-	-	CASSPFMEAAGNTIYF	TGTGCCAGCTCACCATTTATGGAAGCGGCTGGAAACACCATATATTTT
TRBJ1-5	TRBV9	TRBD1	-	CASSATGQGNQPQHF	TGTGCCAGCAGTGCTACTGGACAGGGCAATCAGCCCCAGCATTTT
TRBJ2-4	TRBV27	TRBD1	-	CASSPAPGTGGLAKNIQYF	TGTGCCAGCAGTCCCGCTCCCGGGACAGGGGGCTTGGCCAAAAACATTCAGTACTTC
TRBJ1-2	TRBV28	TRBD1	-	CASSWTQTGIDGYTF	TGTGCCAGCAGTTGGACCCAGACAGGGATAGATGGCTACACCTTC
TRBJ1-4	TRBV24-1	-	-	CATSGREEKLFF	TGTGCCACCAGTGGGCGGGAAGAAAAACTGTTTTTT
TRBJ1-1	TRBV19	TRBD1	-	CASTPTGELNTEAFF	TGTGCCAGTACCCCCACAGGGGAACTGAACACTGAAGCTTTCTTT
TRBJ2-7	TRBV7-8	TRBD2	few	CASSLGIAGGFLYEQYF	TGTGCCAGCAGCTTGGGGATAGCGGGAGGGTTCTTATACGAGCAGTACTTC
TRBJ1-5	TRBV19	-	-	CASTRLGGRGQPQHF	TGTGCCAGTACCAGGCTGGGGGGGCGCGGACAGCCCCAGCATTTT
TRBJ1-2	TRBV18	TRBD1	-	CASSLQGAGSYGYTF	TGTGCCAGCTCATTACAGGGGGCCGGGAGCTATGGCTACACCTTC
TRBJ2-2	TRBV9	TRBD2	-	CASSVAISSGTGELFF	TGTGCCAGCAGCGTAGCAATCTCTAGCGGGACGGGGGAGCTGTTTTTT
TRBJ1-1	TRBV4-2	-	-	CASSRSVLLNTEAFF	TGTGCCAGCAGCCGTTCCGTCCTCCTGAACACTGAAGCTTTCTTT
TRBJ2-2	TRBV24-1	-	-	CATSDLVPRRLRDTGELFF	TGTGCCACCAGTGATTTGGTCCCTAGGAGATTGAGGGACACCGGGGAGCTGTTTTTT
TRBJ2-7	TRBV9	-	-	CASSPRDFSYEQYF	TGTGCCAGCAGCCCCCGGGACTTCTCCTACGAGCAGTACTTC
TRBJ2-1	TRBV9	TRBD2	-	CASSVGLADYNEQFF	TGTGCCAGCAGCGTAGGCCTAGCGGACTACAATGAGCAGTTCTTC
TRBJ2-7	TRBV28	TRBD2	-	CASSSGGIYEQYF	TGTGCCAGCAGTAGCGGGGGCATCTACGAGCAGTACTTC
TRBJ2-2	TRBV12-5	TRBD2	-	CASGRESTNTGELFF	TGTGCTAGTGGGCGGGAGTCAACGAACACCGGGGAGCTGTTTTTT
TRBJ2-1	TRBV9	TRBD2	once	CASSVARGRVNEQFF	TGTGCCAGCAGCGTAGCCCGCGGGAGGGTCAATGAGCAGTTCTTC
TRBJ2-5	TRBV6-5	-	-	CASSYDGSEETQYF	TGTGCCAGCAGTTACGATGGTAGCGAAGAGACCCAGTACTTC
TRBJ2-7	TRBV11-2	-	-	CASSTSGISYEQYF	TGTGCCAGCAGCACGTCCGGGATTTCCTACGAGCAGTACTTC